The 30 T cell receptor beta chains listed next were all sequenced from one sample in a study of blood T cell repertoires in COVID-19. TCRdb's table, derived via immunoSEQ multiplex PCR, lists solely in-frame clones and lacks some. This table has about 210,000 clones, about 86% appearing once. The source material was peripheral blood. These receptors originate from a man between 18 and 35 years old with active or convalescent COVID-19.

V gene TRBV24-1 combines with J gene TRBJ2-1; the D is unclear. V lost 4 bases and J 4 bases, leaving 13 bases between the germline ends. Germline CDR1 and CDR2: KGHDR and SFDVKD. The CDR3 loop spans 15 amino acids. CDR3 sequence reads: CATSEPRSAYNEQFF. The DNA of the CDR3 is TGTGCCACCAGTGAACCTAGGTCAGCTTACAATGAGCAGTTCTTC.

The chain joins TRBV19 to TRBJ2-3, with TRBD1 identical over 7 bases. This CDR3 is built from 16 residues. The germline CDR1 and CDR2 sequences are LNHDA and SQIVND (reference sequence). V dropped 1 base and J dropped 1; count of bases not matched to a gene: 5. The CDR3 DNA reads as TGTGCCAGTAGTATAGCCGTCGGGACAGGCACAGATACGCAGTATTTT. Protein: CASSIAVGTGTDTQYF. Variable domain in full (rest from reference TRBV19 and TRBJ2-3): DGGITQSPKYLFRKEGQNVTLSCEQNLNHDAMYWYRQDPGQGLRLIYYSQIVNDFQKGDIAEGYSVSREKKESFPLTVTSAQKNPTAFYLCASSIAVGTGTDTQYFGPGTRLTVL.

The chain links TRBV7-9 to TRBJ2-7, with 11 bases lining up with TRBD1. V shed 4 bases and J 3 bases; nucleotides not matched to a gene: 11. CDR1 SEHNR and CDR2 FQNEAQ come from the germline V gene (reference sequence). CDR3 length: 17 amino acids. The DNA of the CDR3 is TGTGCCAGCAGCTCACAAGACCGGGACAGGGGGTTCTACGAGCAGTACTTC. Amino acid sequence: CASSSQDRDRGFYEQYF.

V is TRBV6-5 and J is TRBJ2-2; no clear D gene. Germline lookup yields CDR1 MNHEY and CDR2 SVGAGI. This CDR3 is 15 amino acids long. The ends were cut back, 1 base at V and 6 bases at J, with 12 bases in the middle. The CDR3 is CASSYYALGAGELFF. CDR3 DNA: TGTGCCAGCAGTTACTACGCTTTAGGAGCCGGGGAGCTGTTTTTT.

This rearrangement joins TRBV29-1 to TRBJ2-3, with D possibly being TRBD2 (6 bases). The V gene lost 3 bases and the J gene lost 5 bases, with 12 bases spanning the gap. The length of the CDR3 is 13 residues. The germline gives CDR1 SQVTM, CDR2 ANQGSEA. The CDR3 loop reads CSVDSAGRDTQYF. The CDR3 nucleotides read TGCAGCGTTGATTCGGCGGGACGAGATACGCAGTATTTT.

The rearrangement links TRBV3-1 (or the pseudogene TRBV3-2) to TRBJ2-5, with D maybe TRBD1 (5 bases). V gave up 0 bases and J gave up 10 bases, with 6 bases separating them. Germline CDR1 LGHDT, CDR2 YNNKEL (reference sequence). CDR3 size: 11 residues. The CDR3 coding sequence is TGTGCCAGCAGCCAAGAAAGGGGCCAGTACTTC. Protein product: CASSQERGQYF.

The J gene is TRBJ2-2, the V gene TRBV7-9; D perhaps matches TRBD2 (5 bases). Germline V gives CDR1 SEHNR, CDR2 FQNEAQ (reference sequence). V was shortened by 1 base and J by 8 bases, with 8 bases between the two germline ends. This CDR3 spans 13 amino acids. CDR3 coding DNA: TGTGCCAGCAGCTTAGATAGCGTGGGGGAGCTGTTTTTT. Translating gives CASSLDSVGELFF.

The chain carries TRBV20-1 and TRBJ2-1; TRBD1 matches at 7 bases. The CDR3 extends over 15 amino acids. J lost 4 bases, V lost 3 bases, and 9 bases had no gene match. The germline gives CDR1 DFQATT, CDR2 SNEGSKA (reference sequence). CDR3 residues: CSASRTGEQYNEQFF. As DNA, the CDR3 is TGCAGTGCTAGTAGGACAGGAGAACAATACAATGAGCAGTTCTTC.

The chain is built from TRBV6-6 and TRBJ2-3; D remains unclear. In germline, CDR1 is MNHNY, CDR2 SVGAGI (reference sequence). This CDR3 has 13 residues. The V end was cut by 7 bases, the J end by 2 bases, with 10 bases between. The chain's CDR3 is CASTRSSTDTQYF. The CDR3 DNA is TGTGCCAGCACGCGGAGCTCCACAGATACGCAGTATTTT.

The rearrangement joins TRBV27 to TRBJ2-7, with D maybe TRBD1 (5 bases). The CDR3 runs to 15 residues. Trimming removed 1 base from V and 2 bases from J, with 12 bases in between. In germline, CDR1 is MNHEY, CDR2 SMNVEV (reference sequence). CDR3 sequence reads: CASSLLAGYAYEQYF. For the CDR3, the DNA is TGTGCCAGCAGTTTATTGGCAGGGTATGCCTACGAGCAGTACTTC.

This clone was observed once. V is TRBV6-2 or TRBV6-3 and J is TRBJ2-1, with D perhaps matching TRBD1 (6 bases). The V end was cut by 4 bases, the J end by 4 bases, with 23 bases between. The germline CDR1 and CDR2 sequences are MNHEY and SVGEGT. This CDR3 is built from 18 residues. CDR3 DNA: TGTGCCAGCAGTTCGGGACAAGCGTTGGCCTTTCTATACAATGAGCAGTTCTTC. It is translated as CASSSGQALAFLYNEQFF.

Only a few counts were recorded for this clone. The chain employs TRBV6-5 and TRBJ2-1; maybe TRBD2 (6 bases). Trimming took 6 bases from V and 6 from J, leaving 15 bases between them. Per germline, CDR1 MNHEY and CDR2 SVGAGI. The CDR3 has 14 amino acids. The CDR3 DNA reads as TGTGCCAGCAGCGCGGCGGGGCGGGGCAATGAGCAGTTCTTC. As protein: CASSAAGRGNEQFF.

The chain is built from TRBV11-2 and TRBJ2-1; maybe TRBD1 (6 bases). Germline CDR1 and CDR2: SGHAT and FQNNGV. V was shortened by 5 bases and J by 6 bases, with 14 bases between the two germline ends. This CDR3 spans 14 amino acids. The CDR3, as DNA: TGTGCCAGCAGCCGCGACAGGTCGGGCAATGAGCAGTTCTTC. Amino acid sequence: CASSRDRSGNEQFF. The full variable domain, with the rest looked up from reference TRBV11-2 and TRBJ2-1, is EAGVAQSPRYKIIEKRQSVAFWCNPISGHATLYWYQQILGQGPKLLIQFQNNGVVDDSQLPKDRFSAERLKGVDSTLKIQPAKLEDSAVYLCASSRDRSGNEQFFGPGTRLTVL.

CDR3 nucleotide sequence: TGTGCCAGCAGTTACGACTTCCTGCGATATAGCAATCAGCCCCAGCATTTT. Translating gives CASSYDFLRYSNQPQHF. This chain connects TRBV6-2 or TRBV6-3 to TRBJ1-5; D is unresolved. The germline V and J ends were trimmed by 2 bases and 0 bases, with 14 bases remaining between them. The V gene's germline CDR1 is MNHEY and CDR2 SVGEGT. CDR3 length equals 17 residues.

The chain recombines TRBV19 with TRBJ2-7; 9 bases line up with TRBD2. Looked up from germline, CDR1 is LNHDA and CDR2 is SQIVND (reference sequence). This CDR3 contains 14 residues. With 5 bases clipped from V and 6 bases from J, the junction kept 8 bases outside the gene matches. CDR3 sequence reads: CASSSLAGLPEQYF. The CDR3 DNA follows: TGTGCCAGTAGTTCCCTAGCGGGACTCCCCGAGCAGTACTTC.

The chain combines TRBV19 with TRBJ1-6, with 7 bases that match TRBD1. Germline loops: CDR1 LNHDA, CDR2 SQIVND (reference sequence). V was clipped by 7 bases and J by 0 bases; unmatched bases: 6. CDR3 length: 16 amino acids. The CDR3 DNA follows: TGTGCCAGTAAGAAGGGGGCGACCTCCTATAATTCACCCCTCCACTTT. It translates to CASKKGATSYNSPLHF.

This clone was observed once. This sequence joins TRBV7-9 and TRBJ2-7; tentative D call: TRBD1 (5 bases). V was cut by 2 bases and J by 7 bases, with 18 bases left in between. CDR3 size: 15 residues. Per the germline V gene, CDR1 is SEHNR and CDR2 is FQNEAQ (reference sequence). This chain's CDR3 is CASSLRAGPPREQYF. In DNA form, the CDR3 reads TGTGCCAGCAGCTTAAGGGCAGGGCCGCCTAGGGAGCAGTACTTC.

The chain links TRBV3-1 (or the pseudogene TRBV3-2) to TRBJ2-3; perhaps TRBD1 as D (5 bases). This CDR3 comprises 14 residues. Germline loops: CDR1 LGHDT, CDR2 YNNKEL (reference sequence). The V end was cut by 2 bases, the J end by 7 bases, with 13 bases between. This CDR3 is CASSQQGPRNTQYF. CDR3 bases: TGTGCCAGCAGCCAACAGGGCCCCAGGAATACGCAGTATTTT.

This rearrangement joins TRBV15 to TRBJ2-7, with D hard to call. Germline lookup yields CDR1 LNHNV and CDR2 YYDKDF (reference sequence). This CDR3 has 13 residues. Deletions cut 6 bases from V and 0 bases from J, with 9 bases between. CDR3 residues: CATRSSLSYEQYF. CDR3 nucleotides: TGTGCCACCAGGTCGAGCCTCTCCTACGAGCAGTACTTC.

The J gene is TRBJ2-1, the V gene TRBV30; a weak D match, TRBD1 (6 bases). V was cut by 3 bases and J by 5 bases, with 11 bases left in between. This CDR3 spans 13 amino acids. Germline V lookup: CDR1 GTSNPN, CDR2 SVGIG (reference sequence). The CDR3 DNA is TGTGCCTGGAGGCCCGAGGGGGACAATGAGCAGTTCTTC. Translation: CAWRPEGDNEQFF. Full variable domain (rest looked up from reference TRBV30 and TRBJ2-1): SQTIHQWPATLVQPVGSPLSLECTVEGTSNPNLYWYRQAAGRGLQLLFYSVGIGQISSEVPQNLSASRPQDRQFILSSKKLLLSDSGFYLCAWRPEGDNEQFFGPGTRLTVL.

The V gene is TRBV11-2, the J gene TRBJ2-7, with 9 bases matching TRBD2. Germline CDR1 and CDR2: SGHAT and FQNNGV. V lost 0 bases to trimming and J lost 6 bases; unmatched junction nucleotides: 6. The CDR3 consists of 15 residues. The CDR3 sequence is CASSLEVAGVFEQYF. DNA of the CDR3: TGTGCCAGCAGCTTAGAGGTAGCGGGAGTCTTCGAGCAGTACTTC.

The chain uses TRBV6-5 and TRBJ2-7, with TRBD1 identical over 9 bases. The CDR3 consists of 14 residues. V was pared by 6 bases and J by 2 bases, with 5 bases of the junction left unmatched. Germline assignment: CDR1 MNHEY and CDR2 SVGAGI. The CDR3 is CASRPGQGTYEQYF. In nucleotides, the CDR3 is TGTGCCAGCAGACCCGGACAGGGGACCTACGAGCAGTACTTC.

CDR3 loop: CAITARDRVNTGELFF. CDR3 nucleotide sequence: TGTGCCATCACTGCACGGGACAGGGTGAACACCGGGGAGCTGTTTTTT. V usage is TRBV10-3 and J usage is TRBJ2-2; 9 bases are shared with TRBD1. J was trimmed by 1 base and V by 7 bases; bases with no gene match: 7. This CDR3 spans 16 amino acids. Per germline, CDR1 ENHRY and CDR2 SYGVKD.

V gene TRBV19 combines with J gene TRBJ2-3; 13 bases match TRBD2. The germline CDR1 and CDR2 sequences are LNHDA and SQIVND (reference sequence). V lost 5 bases and J lost 2; bases outside the gene matches: 19. CDR3 length equals 21 residues. The CDR3 is CASSLDHGTSGIKGPTDTQYF. CDR3 DNA: TGTGCCAGTAGTCTGGACCACGGGACTAGCGGGATTAAAGGGCCCACAGATACGCAGTATTTT.

The chain combines TRBV28 with TRBJ2-3; tentative D call: TRBD2 (6 bases). This CDR3 is built from 17 residues. V was pared by 6 bases and J by 4 bases, with 23 bases between. Germline assignment: CDR1 MDHEN and CDR2 SYDVKM. CDR3 DNA: TGTGCCAGCAGATCTCCGGGACGCCCGGGCGGGGCAGATACGCAGTATTTT. This codes for CASRSPGRPGGADTQYF. The variable domain in full, with the rest retrieved from reference TRBV28 and TRBJ2-3, is DVKVTQSSRYLVKRTGEKVFLECVQDMDHENMFWYRQDPGLGLRLIYFSYDVKMKEKGDIPEGYSVSREKKERFSLILESASTNQTSMYLCASRSPGRPGGADTQYFGPGTRLTVL.

The chain carries TRBV3-1 (or the pseudogene TRBV3-2) and TRBJ2-1; D unresolved. The V end lost 6 bases, the J end lost 6 bases, and 15 bases lay between the germline ends. This CDR3 is 14 amino acids long. Germline CDR1 reads LGHDT; CDR2 reads YNNKEL (reference sequence). The CDR3 spells CASRDPTHLNEQFF. As DNA, the CDR3 is TGTGCCAGCAGAGACCCGACTCACCTCAATGAGCAGTTCTTC.

The chain joins TRBV28 to TRBJ1-4; 9 nucleotides align to TRBD1. From germline, CDR1 is MDHEN and CDR2 SYDVKM. The trim removed 7 bases at V and 7 bases at J, leaving 16 bases unmatched. The CDR3 length is 17 residues. The CDR3 protein is CASTLTGQGFVAEKLFF. The CDR3 DNA reads TGTGCCAGCACTCTAACTGGACAGGGGTTCGTTGCTGAAAAACTGTTTTTT.

This chain connects TRBV6-5 to TRBJ2-7, with D hard to call. CDR1 is MNHEY, CDR2 SVGAGI, per germline. V was trimmed by 6 bases and J by 3 bases, leaving 15 bases between them. This CDR3 contains 14 residues. This chain's CDR3 is CASRPSEAHYEQYF. The DNA of the CDR3 is TGTGCCAGCAGACCCTCAGAGGCGCACTACGAGCAGTACTTC.

This chain links TRBV3-1 (or the pseudogene TRBV3-2) with TRBJ2-1, with D possibly matching TRBD1 (5 bases). CDR3 size: 18 residues. CDR1 is LGHDT and CDR2 is YNNKEL in the germline V gene (reference sequence). Trimming cost V 1 base and J 2 bases, with 18 bases left between them. This chain's CDR3 is CASSQVGAELTTYNEQFF. CDR3 nucleotide sequence: TGTGCCAGCAGCCAAGTAGGGGCGGAACTAACTACCTACAATGAGCAGTTCTTC.

J is TRBJ2-1 and V is TRBV18; D unresolved. The V gene's germline CDR1 is KGHSH and CDR2 LQKENI. Trimming stripped 3 bases from V and 2 bases from J, with 14 bases between. The CDR3 runs to 16 residues. CDR3 residues: CASSPPLAETYNEQFF. CDR3 nucleotide sequence: TGTGCCAGCTCACCTCCCCTGGCTGAAACCTACAATGAGCAGTTCTTC.